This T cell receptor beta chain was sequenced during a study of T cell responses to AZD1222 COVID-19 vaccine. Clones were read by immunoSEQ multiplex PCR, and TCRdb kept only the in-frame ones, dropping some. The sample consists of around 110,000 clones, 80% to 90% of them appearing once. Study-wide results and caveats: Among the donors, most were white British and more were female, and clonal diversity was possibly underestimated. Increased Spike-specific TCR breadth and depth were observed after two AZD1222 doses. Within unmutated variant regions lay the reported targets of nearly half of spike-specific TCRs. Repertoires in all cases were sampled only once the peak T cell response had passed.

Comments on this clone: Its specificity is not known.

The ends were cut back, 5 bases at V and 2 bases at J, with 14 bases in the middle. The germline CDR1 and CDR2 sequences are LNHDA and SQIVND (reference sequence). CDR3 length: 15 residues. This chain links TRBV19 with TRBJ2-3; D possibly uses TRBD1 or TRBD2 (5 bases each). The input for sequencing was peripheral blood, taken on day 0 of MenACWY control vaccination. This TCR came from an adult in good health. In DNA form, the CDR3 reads TGTGCCAGTAGTTACCCGGGACCCGTCACAGATACGCAGTATTTT. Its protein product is CASSYPGPVTDTQYF.